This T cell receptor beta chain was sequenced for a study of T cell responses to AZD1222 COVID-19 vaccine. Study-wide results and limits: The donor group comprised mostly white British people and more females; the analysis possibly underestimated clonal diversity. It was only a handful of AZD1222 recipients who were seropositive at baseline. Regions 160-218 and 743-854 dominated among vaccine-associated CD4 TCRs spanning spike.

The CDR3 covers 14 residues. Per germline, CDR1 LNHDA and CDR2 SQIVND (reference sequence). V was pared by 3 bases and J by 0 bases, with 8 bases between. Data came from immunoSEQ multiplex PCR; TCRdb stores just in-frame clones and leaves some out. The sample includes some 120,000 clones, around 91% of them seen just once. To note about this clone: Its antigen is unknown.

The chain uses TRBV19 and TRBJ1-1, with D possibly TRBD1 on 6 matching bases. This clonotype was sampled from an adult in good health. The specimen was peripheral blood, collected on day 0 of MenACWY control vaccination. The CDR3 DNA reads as TGTGCCAGTAGTATTGGGGGGCTGAACACTGAAGCTTTCTTT. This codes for CASSIGGLNTEAFF.